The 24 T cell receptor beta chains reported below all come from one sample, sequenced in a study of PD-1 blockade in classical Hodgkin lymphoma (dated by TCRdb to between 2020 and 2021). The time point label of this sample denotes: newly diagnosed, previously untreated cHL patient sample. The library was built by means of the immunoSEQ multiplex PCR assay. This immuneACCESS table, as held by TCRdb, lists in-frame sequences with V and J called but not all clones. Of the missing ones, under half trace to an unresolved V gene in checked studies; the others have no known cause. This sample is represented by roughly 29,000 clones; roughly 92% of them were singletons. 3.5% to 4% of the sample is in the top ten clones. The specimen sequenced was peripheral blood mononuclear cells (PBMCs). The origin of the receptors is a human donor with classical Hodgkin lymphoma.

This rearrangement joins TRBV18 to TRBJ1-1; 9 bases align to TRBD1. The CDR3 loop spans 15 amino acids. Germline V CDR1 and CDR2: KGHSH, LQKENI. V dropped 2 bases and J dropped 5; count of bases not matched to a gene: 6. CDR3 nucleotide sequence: TGTGCCAGCTCACCATTAACAGGGGGCAGGACTGAAGCTTTCTTT. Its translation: CASSPLTGGRTEAFF.

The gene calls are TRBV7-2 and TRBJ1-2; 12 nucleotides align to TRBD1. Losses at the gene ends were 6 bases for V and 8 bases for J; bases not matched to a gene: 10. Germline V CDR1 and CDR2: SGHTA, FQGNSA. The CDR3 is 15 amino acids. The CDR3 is CASSRSGTGGEGYTF. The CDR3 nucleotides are TGTGCCAGCAGTCGTTCCGGGACAGGGGGCGAGGGCTACACCTTC.

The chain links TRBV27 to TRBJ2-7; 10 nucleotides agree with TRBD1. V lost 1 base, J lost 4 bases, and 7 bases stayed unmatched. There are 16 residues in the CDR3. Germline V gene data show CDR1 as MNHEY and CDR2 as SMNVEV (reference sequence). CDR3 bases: TGTGCCAGCAGTTTATGGGGACAGGGGATCGGGTACGAGCAGTACTTC. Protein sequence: CASSLWGQGIGYEQYF.

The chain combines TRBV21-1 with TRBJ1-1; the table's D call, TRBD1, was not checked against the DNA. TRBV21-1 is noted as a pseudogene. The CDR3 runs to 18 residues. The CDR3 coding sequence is TGTGCCAGCAGCAAAGCGGTACGGGACAGGGGGCGCATGGCTGAAGCTTTCTTT. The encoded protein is CASSKAVRDRGRMAEAFF.

The CDR3 is CASRVAGGRTYEQYF. The CDR3 bases are TGTGCCAGCAGGGTAGCGGGAGGTAGGACCTACGAGCAGTACTTC. This chain connects TRBV28 to TRBJ2-7; 10 positions agree with TRBD2. Unmatched junction bases numbered 7, after V lost 6 bases and J lost 2 bases. CDR1 is MDHEN, CDR2 SYDVKM, per germline. The CDR3 runs to 15 residues.

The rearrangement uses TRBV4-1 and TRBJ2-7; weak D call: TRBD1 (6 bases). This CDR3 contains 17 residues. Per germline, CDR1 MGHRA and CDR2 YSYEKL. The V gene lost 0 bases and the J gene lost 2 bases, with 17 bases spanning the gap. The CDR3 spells CASSQDLRQARTYEQYF. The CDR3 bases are TGCGCCAGCAGCCAAGACCTTCGACAGGCTCGTACCTACGAGCAGTACTTC.

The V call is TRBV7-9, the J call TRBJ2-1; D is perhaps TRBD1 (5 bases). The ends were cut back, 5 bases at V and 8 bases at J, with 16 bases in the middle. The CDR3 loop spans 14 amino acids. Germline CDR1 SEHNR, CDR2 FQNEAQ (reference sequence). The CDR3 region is CASSPLGQGYEQFF. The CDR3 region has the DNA TGTGCCAGCAGCCCCCTGGGGCAGGGATATGAGCAGTTCTTC.

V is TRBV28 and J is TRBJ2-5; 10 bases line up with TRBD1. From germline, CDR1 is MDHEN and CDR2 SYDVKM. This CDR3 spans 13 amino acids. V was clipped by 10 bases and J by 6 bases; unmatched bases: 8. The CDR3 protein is CATSGQGRQTQYF. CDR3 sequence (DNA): TGTGCCACCTCGGGACAGGGGAGGCAGACCCAGTACTTC.

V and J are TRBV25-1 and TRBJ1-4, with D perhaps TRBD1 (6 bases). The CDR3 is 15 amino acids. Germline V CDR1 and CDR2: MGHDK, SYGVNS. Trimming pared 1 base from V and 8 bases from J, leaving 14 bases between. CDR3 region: CASSEFKGTTEKLFF. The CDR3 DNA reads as TGTGCCAGCAGTGAATTTAAAGGGACAACAGAAAAACTGTTTTTT. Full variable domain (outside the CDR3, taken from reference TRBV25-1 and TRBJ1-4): EADIYQTPRYLVIGTGKKITLECSQTMGHDKMYWYQQDPGMELHLIHYSYGVNSTEKGDLSSESTVSRIRTEHFPLTLESARPSHTSQYLCASSEFKGTTEKLFFGSGTQLSVL.

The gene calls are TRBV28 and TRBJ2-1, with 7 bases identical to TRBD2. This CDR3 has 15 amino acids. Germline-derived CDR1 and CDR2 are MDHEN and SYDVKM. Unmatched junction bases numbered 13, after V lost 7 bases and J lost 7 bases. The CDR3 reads CASISGEGLSNEQFF. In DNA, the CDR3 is TGTGCCAGCATCTCTGGGGAGGGCCTTAGTAATGAGCAGTTCTTC.

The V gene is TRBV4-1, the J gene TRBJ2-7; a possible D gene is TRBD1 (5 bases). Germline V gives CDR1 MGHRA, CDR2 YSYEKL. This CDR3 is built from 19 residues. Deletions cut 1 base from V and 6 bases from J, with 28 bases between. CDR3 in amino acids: CASSQGRARSQGRVGEQYF. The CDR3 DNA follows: TGCGCCAGCAGCCAAGGCAGGGCAAGGTCGCAGGGTCGGGTCGGCGAGCAGTACTTC.

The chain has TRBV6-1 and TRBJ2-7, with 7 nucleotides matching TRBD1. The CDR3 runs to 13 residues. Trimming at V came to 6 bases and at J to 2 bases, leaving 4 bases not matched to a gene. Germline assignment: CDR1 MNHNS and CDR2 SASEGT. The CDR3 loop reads CASSDRVTYEQYF. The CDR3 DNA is TGTGCCAGCAGCGACAGGGTGACCTACGAGCAGTACTTC.

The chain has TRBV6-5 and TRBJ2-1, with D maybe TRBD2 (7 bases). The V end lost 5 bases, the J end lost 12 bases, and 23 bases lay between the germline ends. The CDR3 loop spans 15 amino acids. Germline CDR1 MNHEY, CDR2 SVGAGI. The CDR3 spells CASSPDRRSSGRQFF. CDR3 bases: TGTGCCAGCAGTCCTGACAGGAGATCTAGCGGACGGCAGTTCTTC.

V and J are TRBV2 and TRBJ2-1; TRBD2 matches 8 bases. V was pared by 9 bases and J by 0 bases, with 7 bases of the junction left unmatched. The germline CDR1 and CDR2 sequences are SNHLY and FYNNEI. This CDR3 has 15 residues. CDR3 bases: TGTGCCAGTATATCTAGCGGGCCCTCCTACAATGAGCAGTTCTTC. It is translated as CASISSGPSYNEQFF.

The CDR3 region has the DNA TGTGCCAGTAGTACTTCGACAGGGACGGGCAATCAGCCCCAGCATTTT. Protein sequence: CASSTSTGTGNQPQHF. The chain is built from TRBV19 and TRBJ1-5, with 7 bases fitting TRBD1. Germline V gives CDR1 LNHDA, CDR2 SQIVND (reference sequence). This CDR3 has 16 residues. V lost 4 bases, J lost 2 bases, and 8 bases stayed unmatched.

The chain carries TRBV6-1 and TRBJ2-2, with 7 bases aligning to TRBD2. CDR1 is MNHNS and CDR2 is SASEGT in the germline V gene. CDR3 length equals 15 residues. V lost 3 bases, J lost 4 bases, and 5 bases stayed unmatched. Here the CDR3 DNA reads TGTGCCAGCAGTGAGCGGTCTAGCGGCACCGGGGAGCTGTTTTTT. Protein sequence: CASSERSSGTGELFF.

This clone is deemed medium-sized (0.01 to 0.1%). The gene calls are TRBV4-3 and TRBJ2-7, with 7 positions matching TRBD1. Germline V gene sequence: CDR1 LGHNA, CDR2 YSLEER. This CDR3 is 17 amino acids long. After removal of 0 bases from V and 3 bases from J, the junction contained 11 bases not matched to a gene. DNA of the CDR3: TGCGCCAGCAGCCAAGACGGTACCGGGGACAGAATCTACGAGCAGTACTTC. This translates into CASSQDGTGDRIYEQYF.

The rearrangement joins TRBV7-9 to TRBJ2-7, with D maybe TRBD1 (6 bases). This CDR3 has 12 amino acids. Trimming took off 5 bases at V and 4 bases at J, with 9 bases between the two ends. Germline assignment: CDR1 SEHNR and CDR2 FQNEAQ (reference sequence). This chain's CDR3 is CASSGTGYEQYF. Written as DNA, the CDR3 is TGTGCCAGCAGCGGAACAGGGTACGAGCAGTACTTC.

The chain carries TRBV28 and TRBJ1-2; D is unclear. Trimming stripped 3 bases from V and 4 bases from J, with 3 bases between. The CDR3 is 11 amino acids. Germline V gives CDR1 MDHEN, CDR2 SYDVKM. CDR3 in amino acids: CASSFPYGYTF. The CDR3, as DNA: TGTGCCAGCAGTTTCCCCTATGGCTACACCTTC.

The CDR3 loop reads CASSYGQGDTEAFF. CDR3 sequence (DNA): TGTGCCAGCAGTTACGGGCAGGGGGACACTGAAGCTTTCTTT. The J gene is TRBJ1-1, the V gene TRBV6-5, with 7 nucleotides matching TRBD1. The CDR3 contains 14 residues. Germline CDR1 and CDR2: MNHEY and SVGAGI. After removal of 2 bases from V and 3 bases from J, the junction contained 3 bases not matched to a gene.

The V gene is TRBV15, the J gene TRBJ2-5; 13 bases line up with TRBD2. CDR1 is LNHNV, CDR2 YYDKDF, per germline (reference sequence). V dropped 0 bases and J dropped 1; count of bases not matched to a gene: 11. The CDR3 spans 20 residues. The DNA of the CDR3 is TGTGCCACCAGCAGAGATCTCTGGACTAGCGGGAGTTACAGCCAAGAGACCCAGTACTTC. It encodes CATSRDLWTSGSYSQETQYF.

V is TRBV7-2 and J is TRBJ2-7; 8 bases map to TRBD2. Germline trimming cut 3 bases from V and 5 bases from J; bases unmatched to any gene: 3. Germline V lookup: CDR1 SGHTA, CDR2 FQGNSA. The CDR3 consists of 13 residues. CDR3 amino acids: CASSLRGVHEQYF. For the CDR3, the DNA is TGTGCCAGCAGCTTGCGGGGGGTTCACGAGCAGTACTTC.

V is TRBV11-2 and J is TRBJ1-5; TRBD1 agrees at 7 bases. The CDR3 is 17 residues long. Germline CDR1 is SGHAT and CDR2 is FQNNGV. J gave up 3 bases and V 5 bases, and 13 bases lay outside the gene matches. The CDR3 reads CASSPGYSGTANQPQHF. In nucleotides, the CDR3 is TGTGCCAGCAGCCCAGGGTATTCGGGGACAGCCAATCAGCCCCAGCATTTT.

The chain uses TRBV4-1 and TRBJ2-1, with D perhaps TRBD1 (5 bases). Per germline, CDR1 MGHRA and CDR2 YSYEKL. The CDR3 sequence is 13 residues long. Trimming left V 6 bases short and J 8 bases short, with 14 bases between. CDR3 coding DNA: TGCGCCAGCAGAGTGCCAGGGCGGCATGAGCAGTTCTTC. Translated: CASRVPGRHEQFF.